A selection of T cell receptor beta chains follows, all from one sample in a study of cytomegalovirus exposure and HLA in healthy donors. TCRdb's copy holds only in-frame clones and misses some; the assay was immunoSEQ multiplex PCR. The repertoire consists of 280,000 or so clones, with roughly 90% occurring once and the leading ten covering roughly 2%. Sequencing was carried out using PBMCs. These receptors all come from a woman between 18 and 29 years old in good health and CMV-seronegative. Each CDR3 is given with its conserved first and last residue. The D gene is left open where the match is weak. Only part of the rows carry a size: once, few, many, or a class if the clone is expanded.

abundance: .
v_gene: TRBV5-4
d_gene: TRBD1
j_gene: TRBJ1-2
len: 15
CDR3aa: CASSFSTGVNYGYTF
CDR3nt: TGTGCCAGCAGCTTCTCTACAGGGGTCAACTATGGCTACACCTTC

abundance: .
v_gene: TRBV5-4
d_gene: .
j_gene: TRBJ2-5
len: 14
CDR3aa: CASSLVTSQETQYF
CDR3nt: TGTGCCAGCAGCTTAGTAACTTCTCAAGAGACCCAGTACTTC

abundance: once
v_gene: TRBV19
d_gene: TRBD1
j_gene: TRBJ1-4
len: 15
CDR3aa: CASSKKRGPGEKLFF
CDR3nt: TGTGCCAGTTCTAAGAAAAGGGGGCCCGGCGAAAAACTGTTTTTT

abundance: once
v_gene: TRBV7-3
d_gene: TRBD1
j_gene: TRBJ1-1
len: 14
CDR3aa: CASSRTGGETEAFF
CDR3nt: TGTGCCAGCAGTAGAACAGGGGGCGAAACTGAAGCTTTCTTT

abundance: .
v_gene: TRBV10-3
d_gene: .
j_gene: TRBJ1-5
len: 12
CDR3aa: CAISGANQPQHF
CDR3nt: TGTGCCATCAGTGGGGCCAATCAGCCCCAGCATTTT

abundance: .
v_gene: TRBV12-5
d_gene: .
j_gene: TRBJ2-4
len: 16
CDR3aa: CASGLDRVVNKNIQYF
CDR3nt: TGTGCTAGTGGTTTGGACAGAGTAGTGAATAAAAACATTCAGTACTTC

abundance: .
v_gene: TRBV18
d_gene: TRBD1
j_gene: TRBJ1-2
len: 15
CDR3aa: CASSPPLGQFYGYTF
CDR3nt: TGTGCCAGCTCACCACCCCTGGGACAGTTCTATGGCTACACCTTC

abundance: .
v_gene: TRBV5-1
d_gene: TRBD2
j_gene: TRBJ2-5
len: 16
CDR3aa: CASSQGLALSQETQYF
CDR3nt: TGCGCCAGCAGCCAGGGACTAGCCCTTTCGCAAGAGACCCAGTACTTC

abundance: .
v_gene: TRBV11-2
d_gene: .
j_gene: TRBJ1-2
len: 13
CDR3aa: CASSLTPSYGYTF
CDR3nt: TGTGCCAGCAGCCTGACACCCTCCTATGGCTACACCTTC

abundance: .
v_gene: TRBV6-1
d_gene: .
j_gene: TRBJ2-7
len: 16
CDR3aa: CASSVLTGKSSYEQYF
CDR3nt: TGTGCCAGCAGTGTTCTGACAGGCAAGAGCTCCTACGAGCAGTACTTC

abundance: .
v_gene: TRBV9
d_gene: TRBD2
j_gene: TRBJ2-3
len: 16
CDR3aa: CASSAPRGELTDTQYF
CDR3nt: TGTGCCAGCAGTGCCCCCCGGGGGGAGCTCACAGATACGCAGTATTTT

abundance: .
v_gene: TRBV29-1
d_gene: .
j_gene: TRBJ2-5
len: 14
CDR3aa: CSATKGGGSETQYF
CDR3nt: TGCAGCGCTACCAAGGGTGGGGGGAGCGAGACCCAGTACTTC

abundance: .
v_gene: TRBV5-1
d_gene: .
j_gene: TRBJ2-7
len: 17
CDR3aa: CASSLDVGTNYYYEQYF
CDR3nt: TGCGCCAGCAGCTTGGATGTTGGGACAAACTATTACTACGAGCAGTACTTC

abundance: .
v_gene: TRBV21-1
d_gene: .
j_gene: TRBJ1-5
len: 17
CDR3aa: CASPNPRGQLSNQPQHF
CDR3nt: TGTGCCAGCCCTAACCCGCGGGGACAGCTAAGCAATCAGCCCCAGCATTTT

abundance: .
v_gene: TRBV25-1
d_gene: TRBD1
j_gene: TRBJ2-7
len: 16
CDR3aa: CASSELGSGQANEQYF
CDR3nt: TGTGCCAGCAGTGAATTGGGATCGGGACAGGCCAACGAGCAGTACTTC

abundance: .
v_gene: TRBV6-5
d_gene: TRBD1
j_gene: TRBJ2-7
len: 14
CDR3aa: CATQSGQGIYEQYF
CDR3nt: TGTGCCACCCAATCGGGACAGGGTATCTACGAGCAGTACTTC

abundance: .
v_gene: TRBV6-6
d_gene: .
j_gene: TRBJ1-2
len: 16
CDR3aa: CASSGEWEALNYGYTF
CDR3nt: TGTGCCAGCAGTGGGGAGTGGGAGGCATTAAACTATGGCTACACCTTC

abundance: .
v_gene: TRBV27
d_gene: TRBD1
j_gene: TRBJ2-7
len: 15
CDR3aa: CASSLYGTGNYEQYF
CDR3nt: TGTGCCAGCAGTTTATACGGGACAGGGAACTACGAGCAGTACTTC

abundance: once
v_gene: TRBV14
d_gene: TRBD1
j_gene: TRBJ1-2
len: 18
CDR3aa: CASSLFSGQGASDYGYTF
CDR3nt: TGTGCCAGCAGTCTTTTCTCGGGACAGGGGGCTTCGGACTATGGCTACACCTTC

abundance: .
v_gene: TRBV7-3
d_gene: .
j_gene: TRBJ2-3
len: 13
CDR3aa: CASSSGSTDTQYF
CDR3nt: TGTGCCAGCAGCTCCGGGAGCACAGATACGCAGTATTTT

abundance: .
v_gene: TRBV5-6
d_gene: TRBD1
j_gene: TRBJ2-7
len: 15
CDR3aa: CASSPGTEVLYEQYF
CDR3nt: TGTGCCAGCAGCCCAGGGACAGAGGTCCTCTACGAGCAGTACTTC

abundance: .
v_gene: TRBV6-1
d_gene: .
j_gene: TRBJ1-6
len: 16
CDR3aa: CASSERRSSYNSPLHF
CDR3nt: TGTGCCAGCAGTGAACGACGGAGCTCCTATAATTCACCCCTCCACTTT

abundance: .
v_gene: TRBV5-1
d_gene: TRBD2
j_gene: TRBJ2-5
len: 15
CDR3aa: CASSPGLAMGETQYF
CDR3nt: TGCGCCAGCAGCCCGGGACTAGCGATGGGGGAGACCCAGTACTTC

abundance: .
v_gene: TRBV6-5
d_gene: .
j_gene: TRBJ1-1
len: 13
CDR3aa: CASSYSRVTEAFF
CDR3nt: TGTGCCAGCAGTTACTCACGGGTCACTGAAGCTTTCTTT

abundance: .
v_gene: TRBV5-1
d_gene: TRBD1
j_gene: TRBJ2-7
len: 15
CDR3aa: CASSTAGTGGYEQYF
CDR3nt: TGCGCCAGCAGCACCGCCGGGACAGGGGGCTACGAGCAGTACTTC

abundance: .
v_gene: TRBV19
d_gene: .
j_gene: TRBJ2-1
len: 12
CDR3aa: CASSPPGNEQFF
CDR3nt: TGTGCCAGTAGTCCCCCGGGGAATGAGCAGTTCTTC

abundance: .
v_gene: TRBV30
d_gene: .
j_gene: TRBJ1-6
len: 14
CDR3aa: CAWSFPGDNSPLHF
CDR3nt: TGTGCCTGGAGTTTCCCGGGTGATAATTCCCCCCTCCACTTT

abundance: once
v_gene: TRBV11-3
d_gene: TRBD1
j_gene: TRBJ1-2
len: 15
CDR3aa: CASSPMQGATPACTF
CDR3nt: TGTGCCAGCAGCCCGATGCAGGGGGCAACCCCTGCATGTACCTTC

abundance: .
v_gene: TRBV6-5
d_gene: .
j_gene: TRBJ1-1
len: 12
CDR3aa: CASSRVPGEAFF
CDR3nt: TGTGCCAGCAGCCGGGTCCCCGGGGAAGCTTTCTTT

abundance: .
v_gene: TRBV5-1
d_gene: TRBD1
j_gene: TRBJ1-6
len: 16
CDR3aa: CASSAGTAASNSPLHF
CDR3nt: TGCGCCAGCAGCGCCGGGACAGCAGCTTCTAATTCACCCCTCCACTTT

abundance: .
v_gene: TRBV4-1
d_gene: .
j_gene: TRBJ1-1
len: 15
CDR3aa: CASSLESRGNTEAFF
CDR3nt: TGCGCCAGCAGCCTCGAGTCACGGGGGAACACTGAAGCTTTCTTT

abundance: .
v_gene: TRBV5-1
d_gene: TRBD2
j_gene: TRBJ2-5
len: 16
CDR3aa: CASSLAGAGNQETQYF
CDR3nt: TGCGCCAGCAGCTTGGCCGGAGCGGGGAACCAAGAGACCCAGTACTTC

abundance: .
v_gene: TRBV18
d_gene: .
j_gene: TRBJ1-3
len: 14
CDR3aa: CASSSGHSGNTIYF
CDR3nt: TGTGCCAGCTCATCGGGACACTCTGGAAACACCATATATTTT

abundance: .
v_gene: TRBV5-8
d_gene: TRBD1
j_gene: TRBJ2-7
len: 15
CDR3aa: CASETGTGVTYEQYF
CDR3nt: TGTGCCAGCGAAACCGGGACAGGGGTGACCTACGAGCAGTACTTC

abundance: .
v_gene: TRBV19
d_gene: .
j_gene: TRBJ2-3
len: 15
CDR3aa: CASRNRARSTDTQYF
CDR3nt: TGTGCCAGTAGAAACAGGGCTAGGAGCACAGATACGCAGTATTTT

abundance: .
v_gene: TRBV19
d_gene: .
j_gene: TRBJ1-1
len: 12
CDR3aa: CASSSRTIRAFF
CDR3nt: TGTGCCAGTAGTTCTCGGACAATCCGAGCTTTCTTT

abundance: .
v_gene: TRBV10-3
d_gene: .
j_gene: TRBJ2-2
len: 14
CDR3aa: CAISESGQTGELFF
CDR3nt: TGTGCCATCAGTGAGTCGGGGCAGACCGGGGAGCTGTTTTTT

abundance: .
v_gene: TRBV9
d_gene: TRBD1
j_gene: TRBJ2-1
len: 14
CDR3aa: CASSASTGFNEQFF
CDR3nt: TGTGCCAGCAGCGCTTCGACAGGGTTTAATGAGCAGTTCTTC

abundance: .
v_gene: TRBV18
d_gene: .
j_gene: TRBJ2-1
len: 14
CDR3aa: CASSLVLGEDEQFF
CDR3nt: TGTGCCAGCTCGCTAGTTTTGGGTGAGGATGAGCAGTTCTTC

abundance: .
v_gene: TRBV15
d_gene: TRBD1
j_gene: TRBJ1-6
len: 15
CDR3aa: CATSRAQGAESPLHF
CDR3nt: TGTGCCACCAGCAGAGCTCAGGGGGCAGAGTCACCCCTCCACTTT

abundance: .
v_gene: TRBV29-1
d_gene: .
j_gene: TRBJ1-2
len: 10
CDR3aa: CSVADYGYTF
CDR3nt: TGCAGCGTTGCAGACTATGGCTACACCTTC

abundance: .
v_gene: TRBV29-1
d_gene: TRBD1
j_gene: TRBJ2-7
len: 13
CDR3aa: CSATGTGRYEQYF
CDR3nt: TGCAGCGCCACCGGGACAGGGAGGTACGAGCAGTACTTC